The 20 T cell receptor beta chains listed next were all sequenced from one sample in a study of shared clonotypes between healthy human individuals. The naive CD8 subset, CD45RO-negative cells positively selected for CCR7, excluded terminally differentiated effector memory CD45RA+ cells. Using immunoSEQ multiplex PCR, the repertoire was profiled, and TCRdb retains in-frame clones only, with some absent. The table lists around 620,000 clones, approximately 95% of them singletons. Sequencing was performed on naive CD8+ T cells sorted from blood. These receptors were taken from a woman in her 30s in good health.

The chain uses TRBV29-1 and TRBJ2-5; tentatively, D is TRBD2 (5 bases). Between the trimmed V and J ends, which lost 2 bases and 11 bases, there was a span of 12 bases. The CDR3 sequence is 11 residues long. The germline gives CDR1 SQVTM, CDR2 ANQGSEA. The CDR3 bases are TGCAGCGTTGAAATCCCGGGGAGTCAGTACTTC. It codes for CSVEIPGSQYF.

V gene TRBV29-1 combines with J gene TRBJ2-1; D may be TRBD2 (5 bases). The CDR3 spans 12 residues. V was clipped by 1 base and J by 12 bases, with 13 bases between them. Germline CDR1 reads SQVTM; CDR2 reads ANQGSEA. CDR3 nucleotide sequence: TGCAGCGTTGAAGGGTCCCCCGAGGGGCAGTTCTTC. The encoded protein is CSVEGSPEGQFF.

This rearrangement joins TRBV6-1 to TRBJ2-7; D remains ambiguous. CDR3 length: 14 amino acids. Germline-derived CDR1 and CDR2 are MNHNS and SASEGT. V lost 0 bases and J lost 0, with 6 bases in between. In DNA form, the CDR3 reads TGTGCCAGCAGTGAAGCGTCAATCTCCTACGAGCAGTACTTC. The encoded protein is CASSEASISYEQYF.

The CDR3 region is CASSLKGGYGYTF. The CDR3 DNA follows: TGTGCCAGCAGCTTAAAGGGGGGCTATGGCTACACCTTC. The genes are TRBV11-2 and TRBJ1-2, with a possible D match to TRBD1 (6 bases). Germline CDR1 reads SGHAT; CDR2 reads FQNNGV. Trimming took 2 bases from V and 4 from J, leaving 8 bases between them. This CDR3 has 13 amino acids.

The rearrangement uses TRBV19 and TRBJ2-1; D may be TRBD2 (6 bases). This CDR3 is 13 amino acids long. CDR1 is LNHDA, CDR2 SQIVND, per germline (reference sequence). V lost 5 bases and J lost 5, with 10 bases in between. CDR3 DNA: TGTGCCAGTAGTCCGGACTACAACAATGAGCAGTTCTTC. This sequence encodes CASSPDYNNEQFF.

The V and J genes are TRBV9 and TRBJ2-1, with 8 positions matching TRBD2. CDR1 is SGDLS, CDR2 YYNGEE, per germline. The CDR3 length is 19 residues. V was pared by 0 bases and J by 1 base, with 12 bases of the junction left unmatched. The CDR3 coding sequence is TGTGCCAGCAGCGTAGACGAGGACGGGAGGGCCGGGTCCTACAATGAGCAGTTCTTC. As protein: CASSVDEDGRAGSYNEQFF.

This chain joins TRBV11-2 and TRBJ2-7; perhaps TRBD2 as D (6 bases). Germline V gene lookup returns CDR1 SGHAT and CDR2 FQNNGV. Between the trimmed V and J ends, which lost 1 base and 5 bases, there was a span of 18 bases. CDR3 length: 16 amino acids. CDR3 DNA sequence: TGTGCCAGCAGCTTAGGCCCAGCGGGTGTTTCCCACGAGCAGTACTTC. Protein product: CASSLGPAGVSHEQYF.

The chain has TRBV6-6 and TRBJ2-1, with TRBD2 identical over 10 bases. This CDR3 has 15 amino acids. V shed 0 bases and J 8 bases; nucleotides not matched to a gene: 4. CDR1 is MNHNY and CDR2 is SVGAGI in the germline V gene (reference sequence). CDR3 sequence: CASSYSASGSYEQFF. The CDR3 region has the DNA TGTGCCAGCAGTTACTCGGCTAGCGGGAGTTATGAGCAGTTCTTC.

In regard to this clone: Other DNA sequences from this sample encode an identical CDR3 as well. The chain employs TRBV27 and TRBJ2-3; 12 bases are a match to TRBD2. Germline CDR1 is MNHEY and CDR2 is SMNVEV (reference sequence). Trimming at V came to 2 bases and at J to 4 bases, leaving 7 bases not matched to a gene. This CDR3 has 17 amino acids. CDR3 residues: CASSLLLAGGPSDTQYF. The DNA for the CDR3 is TGTGCCAGCAGTTTACTTCTAGCGGGAGGGCCATCAGATACGCAGTATTTT.

In its sample, this clone was seen once. The V and J genes are TRBV9 and TRBJ1-2; D call uncertain. Per germline, CDR1 SGDLS and CDR2 YYNGEE. With 0 bases removed from V and 1 base from J, the gap between germline ends came to 1 base. The CDR3 contains 12 residues. The DNA for the CDR3 is TGTGCCAGCAGCGTAGTTAACTATGGCTACACCTTC. This translates into CASSVVNYGYTF.

The chain carries TRBV27 and TRBJ2-5; TRBD2 matches at 7 bases. Gene TRBJ2-7 matches the end of the DNA better, so the J call may be wrong. The CDR3 covers 18 residues. Germline loops: CDR1 MNHEY, CDR2 SMNVEV (reference sequence). CDR3 protein: CASRPPMGQGLLAYEQYF. The CDR3 DNA reads as TGTGCCAGCAGGCCGCCGATGGGGCAGGGACTACTCGCGTACGAGCAGTACTTC.

The rearrangement links TRBV27 to TRBJ2-4; a weak D match, TRBD1 (6 bases). CDR1 MNHEY and CDR2 SMNVEV come from the germline V gene (reference sequence). The CDR3 is 15 amino acids. Trimming pared 2 bases from V and 2 bases from J, leaving 10 bases between. The CDR3 coding sequence is TGTGCCAGCAGTTTACAGGGGAGAACCAAAAACATTCAGTACTTC. Protein sequence: CASSLQGRTKNIQYF.

The chain employs TRBV4-1 and TRBJ1-6, with 9 bases that match TRBD1. The CDR3 consists of 15 residues. The germline gives CDR1 MGHRA, CDR2 YSYEKL. V lost 2 bases and J lost 8; bases outside the gene matches: 4. The CDR3 loop reads CASSQPGQGDSPLHF. CDR3 DNA: TGCGCCAGCAGCCAACCGGGACAGGGAGATTCACCCCTCCACTTT.

The rearrangement uses TRBV13 and TRBJ2-7; 7 nucleotides align to TRBD2. In germline, CDR1 is PRHDT, CDR2 FYEKMQ (reference sequence). The CDR3 sequence is 14 residues long. V lost 0 bases and J lost 6; bases outside the gene matches: 5. Written as DNA, the CDR3 is TGTGCCAGCAGCTTAGGCGGGACTACGGGCGAGCAGTACTTC. Translation gives CASSLGGTTGEQYF.

The V gene is TRBV5-1, the J gene TRBJ2-7; maybe TRBD2 (6 bases). Trimming took off 5 bases at V and 12 bases at J, with 21 bases between the two ends. There are 13 residues in the CDR3. Germline V CDR1 and CDR2: SGHRS, YFSETQ. The CDR3 DNA is TGCGCCAGCAGGCCCACCGGACGGAGGGCAACGTACTTC. This encodes CASRPTGRRATYF.

V is TRBV10-2 and J is TRBJ2-7, with D perhaps matching TRBD1 (6 bases). Trimming took off 5 bases at V and 4 bases at J, with 15 bases between the two ends. CDR1 is WSHSY and CDR2 is SAAADI in the germline V gene. CDR3 length equals 14 residues. The CDR3, as DNA: TGCGCCAGCAGTAGTAGGACAGATACATACGAGCAGTACTTC. Translation: CASSSRTDTYEQYF.

This rearrangement joins TRBV19 to TRBJ1-5; D is ambiguous. The CDR3 contains 17 residues. Germline CDR1 LNHDA, CDR2 SQIVND (reference sequence). The germline V and J ends were trimmed by 2 bases and 0 bases, with 14 bases remaining between them. DNA of the CDR3: TGTGCCAGTAGTATACTCATTTTAGGGAATAGCAATCAGCCCCAGCATTTT. This sequence encodes CASSILILGNSNQPQHF.

The J gene is TRBJ2-7, the V gene TRBV2; 7 bases are a match to TRBD1. After removal of 4 bases from V and 2 bases from J, the junction contained 2 bases not matched to a gene. There are 13 residues in the CDR3. The V gene's germline CDR1 is SNHLY and CDR2 FYNNEI. The CDR3 is CASSGDRPYEQYF. CDR3 DNA: TGTGCCAGCAGTGGGGACAGACCCTACGAGCAGTACTTC.

The chain uses TRBV2 and TRBJ1-1; no clear D. This CDR3 is 12 amino acids long. Germline V CDR1 and CDR2: SNHLY, FYNNEI. V was clipped by 3 bases and J by 5 bases, with 7 bases between them. This CDR3 is CASSDPATEAFF. For the CDR3, the DNA is TGTGCCAGCAGTGACCCGGCTACTGAAGCTTTCTTT.

This chain connects TRBV14 to TRBJ2-7, with no clear D. This CDR3 has 14 residues. CDR1 and CDR2 (germline): SGHDN, FVKESK. V was trimmed by 0 bases and J by 7 bases, leaving 13 bases between them. The CDR3 loop is CASSQEMTLGEQYF. In DNA form, the CDR3 reads TGTGCCAGCAGCCAAGAGATGACCCTGGGGGAGCAGTACTTC.